The rows below give T cell receptor beta chains drawn from one sample of a study of cytomegalovirus exposure and HLA in healthy donors. Generated by immunoSEQ multiplex PCR, the TCRdb table keeps only in-frame clones and is missing some. The sample yields 150,000 to 200,000 clones, over 75% seen once. Sequencing was done on a sample of PBMCs. The receptors stem from a male donor in good health and CMV-seronegative. CDR3s include the opening cysteine and the closing phenylalanine or tryptophan. Fields, in order: V gene, J gene, CDR3 protein.

V gene: TRBV6-5
J gene: TRBJ1-2
CDR3 protein: CASSYSRYRGYTF

V gene: TRBV12-5
J gene: TRBJ1-2
CDR3 protein: CASGLGTGRDGYTF

V gene: TRBV12-2
J gene: TRBJ1-6
CDR3 protein: CASRLRLFGQGYVNSPLHF

V gene: TRBV5-8
J gene: TRBJ1-6
CDR3 protein: CASNSGSYNSPLHF

V gene: TRBV6-1
J gene: TRBJ1-2
CDR3 protein: CASSWDPTSWEGYTF

V gene: TRBV27
J gene: TRBJ1-5
CDR3 protein: CASSPGQGNQPQHF

V gene: TRBV5-1
J gene: TRBJ2-7
CDR3 protein: CASSLMGQGFYEQYF

V gene: TRBV7-9
J gene: TRBJ1-5
CDR3 protein: CASSPDRGGNQPQHF

V gene: TRBV7-9
J gene: TRBJ2-7
CDR3 protein: CASSSDRAILYEQYF

V gene: TRBV6-6
J gene: TRBJ2-7
CDR3 protein: CASSGFAGFSYEQYF

V gene: TRBV6-6
J gene: TRBJ1-3
CDR3 protein: CASSRAGNTIYF

V gene: TRBV5-5
J gene: TRBJ2-7
CDR3 protein: CASSLGRGSYEQYF

V gene: TRBV9
J gene: TRBJ2-5
CDR3 protein: CASSPTEGQETQYF

V gene: TRBV7-2
J gene: TRBJ2-2
CDR3 protein: CASSVGGGGVIGTGELFF

V gene: TRBV14
J gene: TRBJ2-5
CDR3 protein: CASSPLGAGGEETQYF

V gene: TRBV6-1
J gene: TRBJ2-7
CDR3 protein: CVAGDRGFEQYF